The rows below give T cell receptor beta chains drawn from one sample of a study of radiotherapy plus CTLA-4 blockade in lung cancer. Libraries were prepared by immunoSEQ multiplex PCR; TCRdb keeps only in-frame clonotypes and omits some of them. The sample lists approximately 40,000 clones, 70% to 90% occurring once. Here the sequenced sample was peripheral blood, taken from a patient treated with radiotherapy plus ipilimumab. Receptors were obtained from a human donor with non-small cell lung cancer whose response to radiotherapy plus ipilimumab could not be evaluated. The CDR3 runs from the conserved cysteine through the conserved F or W. The order of the fields is V gene, J gene, CDR3 protein.

TRBV19	TRBJ2-7	CASSGREGLQYF
TRBV7-2	TRBJ2-1	CASSLGRGSNEQFF
TRBV5-1	TRBJ2-5	CASSFWGEPQETQYF
TRBV9	TRBJ2-1	CASNPSGLAFHNEQFF
TRBV25-1	TRBJ1-2	CASSDGAGGNYGYTF
TRBV11-1	TRBJ2-2	CASSLWREAGELFF
TRBV10-2	TRBJ2-7	CASESGRGDSYEQYF
TRBV28	TRBJ1-6	CASGDRSSYNSPLHF
TRBV5-1	TRBJ2-7	CASSLLGTGVAEQYF
TRBV19	TRBJ2-1	CASHRGASYNEQFF
TRBV6-5	TRBJ2-1	CASSSSGPSYNEQFF
TRBV4-2	TRBJ2-7	CASSQPSTGNYEQYF
TRBV6-5	TRBJ2-2	CASSYLSTGELFF
TRBV10-1	TRBJ2-1	CASSESWSGEEQFF
TRBV6-5	TRBJ1-1	CASSYLQGGDTEAFF
TRBV19	TRBJ2-2	CASSTRDGELFF
TRBV5-8	TRBJ1-1	CASSVGQGVVEAFF
TRBV2	TRBJ1-5	CASSGGTNQPQHF
TRBV5-6	TRBJ2-7	CASSLLAGTFYEQYF
TRBV29-1	TRBJ2-4	CSVVRHGDIQYF
TRBV29-1	TRBJ2-5	CSSTAPRDLQETQYF
TRBV7-9	TRBJ2-3	CASSSGARDRGADTQYF
TRBV29-1	TRBJ2-1	CSVCSGSYEQFF
TRBV5-4	TRBJ2-3	CASRPQTGTQYF
TRBV6-5	TRBJ1-2	CASSFNRGRDGYTF
TRBV14	TRBJ1-5	CASSQEWSQPQHF
TRBV10-3	TRBJ2-2	CAISGAEGTGELFF
TRBV28	TRBJ2-7	CASSSLSSYEQYF
TRBV5-1	TRBJ2-2	CASSRSTQGVGELFF
TRBV7-2	TRBJ2-7	CASSKGVGYEQYF
TRBV6-1	TRBJ2-5	CASSVQGGTQYF
TRBV11-2	TRBJ1-3	CASGNRAASGNTIYF
TRBV6-1	TRBJ2-3	CASTRGGLADTQYF
TRBV29-1	TRBJ2-2	CSVHPGQGNTGELFF
TRBV19	TRBJ2-1	CASSPGTGRTNEQFF
TRBV28	TRBJ2-7	CASRLEGTRRSYEQYF
TRBV7-9	TRBJ2-3	CASSLAGGFTDTQYF